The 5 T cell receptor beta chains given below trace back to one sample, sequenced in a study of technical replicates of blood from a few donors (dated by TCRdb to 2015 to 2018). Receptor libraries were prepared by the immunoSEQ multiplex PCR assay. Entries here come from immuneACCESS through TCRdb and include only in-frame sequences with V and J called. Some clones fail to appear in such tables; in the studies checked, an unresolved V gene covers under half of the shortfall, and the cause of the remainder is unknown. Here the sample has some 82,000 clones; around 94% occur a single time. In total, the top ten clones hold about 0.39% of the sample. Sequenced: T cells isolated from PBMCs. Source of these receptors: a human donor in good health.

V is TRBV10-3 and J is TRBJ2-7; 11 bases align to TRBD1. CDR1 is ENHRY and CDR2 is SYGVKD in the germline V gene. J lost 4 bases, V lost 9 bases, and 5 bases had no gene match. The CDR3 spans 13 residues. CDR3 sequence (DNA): TGTGCCATAGGGACAGGGGGTTGGTACGAGCAGTACTTC. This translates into CAIGTGGWYEQYF.

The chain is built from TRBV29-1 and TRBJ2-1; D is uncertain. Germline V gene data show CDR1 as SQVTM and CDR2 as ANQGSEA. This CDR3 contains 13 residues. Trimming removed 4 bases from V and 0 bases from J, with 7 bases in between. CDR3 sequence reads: CSVVRSSYNEQFF. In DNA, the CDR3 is TGCAGCGTTGTAAGGAGCTCCTACAATGAGCAGTTCTTC.

CDR3 residues: CAIGEGISYEQYF. The CDR3 DNA reads TGTGCCATCGGGGAGGGGATTTCCTACGAGCAGTACTTC. This chain links TRBV28 with TRBJ2-7; 7 bases map to TRBD2. The CDR3 extends over 13 amino acids. The germline CDR1 and CDR2 sequences are MDHEN and SYDVKM. The J segment lost 1 base and the V segment lost 10 bases, leaving 7 bases of the junction unmatched.

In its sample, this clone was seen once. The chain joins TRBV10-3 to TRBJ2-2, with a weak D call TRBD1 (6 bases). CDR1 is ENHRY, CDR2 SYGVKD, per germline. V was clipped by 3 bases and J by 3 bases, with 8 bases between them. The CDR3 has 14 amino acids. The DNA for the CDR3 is TGTGCCATCAGTGAAGGGGGTTACACCGGGGAGCTGTTTTTT. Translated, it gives CAISEGGYTGELFF.

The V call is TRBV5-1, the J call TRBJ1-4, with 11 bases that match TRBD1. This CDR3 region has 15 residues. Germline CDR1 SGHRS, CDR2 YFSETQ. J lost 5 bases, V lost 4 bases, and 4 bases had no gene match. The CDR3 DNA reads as TGCGCCAGCAGCCCGAGGGACAGGGGGAATGAAAAACTGTTTTTT. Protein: CASSPRDRGNEKLFF.